Sequencing of this T cell receptor (beta chain) was carried out in a study of blood T cell repertoires in COVID-19. Study context: Nucleic acid was either cDNA or gDNA, and it came from T cells, B-cell-depleted T cells, or PBMCs.

Authors' analysis steps: Reference gene primer amplification gave estimated nucleated cell counts. TCRdb's copy holds only in-frame clones and misses some; the assay was immunoSEQ multiplex PCR. That table supplies the V and J calls and clone size; D and trimming were determined from the DNA. Found here are about 300,000 clones, approximately 88% of them singletons; the top ten hold 1.5% to 2%. Seattle patients were enrolled while actively infected and followed longitudinally. The sequencing input was peripheral blood. This sequence was found in a woman aged 30 to 39 with COVID-19, enrolled during active disease.

CDR3 in DNA: TGTGCCAGCAGCTTAGTTGCTAGCGGGGGGACAGATACGCAGTATTTT. This translates into CASSLVASGGTDTQYF. The chain employs TRBV7-2 and TRBJ2-3; 11 nucleotides agree with TRBD2. Germline V gives CDR1 SGHTA, CDR2 FQGNSA. The CDR3 has 16 residues. J was trimmed by 3 bases and V by 1 base; bases with no gene match: 3.